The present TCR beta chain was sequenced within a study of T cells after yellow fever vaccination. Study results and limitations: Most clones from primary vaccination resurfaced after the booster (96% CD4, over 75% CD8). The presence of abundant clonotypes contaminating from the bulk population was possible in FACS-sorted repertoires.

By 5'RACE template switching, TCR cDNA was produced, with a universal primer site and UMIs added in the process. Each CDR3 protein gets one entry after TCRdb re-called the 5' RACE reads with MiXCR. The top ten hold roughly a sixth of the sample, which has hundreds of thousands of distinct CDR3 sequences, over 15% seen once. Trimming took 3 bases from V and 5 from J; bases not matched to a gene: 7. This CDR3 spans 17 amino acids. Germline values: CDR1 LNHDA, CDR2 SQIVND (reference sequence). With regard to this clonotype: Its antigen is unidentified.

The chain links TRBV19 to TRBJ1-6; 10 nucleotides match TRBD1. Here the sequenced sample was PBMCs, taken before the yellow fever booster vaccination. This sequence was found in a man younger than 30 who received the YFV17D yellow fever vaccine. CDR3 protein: CASSMWGTGADNSPLHF. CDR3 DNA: TGTGCCAGTAGTATGTGGGGGACAGGGGCGGATAATTCACCCCTCCACTTT.